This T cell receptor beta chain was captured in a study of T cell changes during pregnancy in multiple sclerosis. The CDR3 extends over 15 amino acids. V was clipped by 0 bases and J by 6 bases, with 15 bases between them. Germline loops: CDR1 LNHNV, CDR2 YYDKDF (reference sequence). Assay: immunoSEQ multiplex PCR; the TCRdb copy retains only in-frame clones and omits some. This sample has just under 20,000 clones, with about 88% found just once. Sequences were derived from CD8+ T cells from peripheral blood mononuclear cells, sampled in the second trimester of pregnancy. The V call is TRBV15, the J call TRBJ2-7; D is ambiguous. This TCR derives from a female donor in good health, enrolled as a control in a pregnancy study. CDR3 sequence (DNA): TGTGCCACCAGCAGAGATAGAGGTCCACTCGTCGAGCAGTACTTC. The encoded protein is CATSRDRGPLVEQYF.